This is a list of T cell receptor beta chains from one sample in a study of shared clonotypes between healthy human individuals. The protocol was immunoSEQ multiplex PCR, while the TCRdb copy is restricted to in-frame clones and leaves out a portion. This table has about 2.2 million clones, about 93% appearing once. The material sequenced was naive CD8+ T cells from PBMCs. The receptor source for this set is a man aged 18 to 35 in good health. Some clones in this sample may be carry-over from other donors' samples. The CDR3 runs from the conserved cysteine through the conserved F or W. D genes are given only for firm matches. The listing skips clone size in some rows; elsewhere it reads once, few, many or a size class.

clone size	V gene	D gene	J gene	CDR3 DNA	CDR3 protein
.	TRBV27	TRBD2	TRBJ2-1	TGTGCCAGCAGTTCCGTAGCGGGAGGCTACTACAATGAGCAGTTCTTC	CASSSVAGGYYNEQFF
.	TRBV7-6	TRBD2	TRBJ2-3	TGTGCCAGCAGCTTAGAAACGACTAGCGGGATGGCAGATACGCAGTATTTT	CASSLETTSGMADTQYF
.	TRBV12-5	TRBD2	TRBJ2-3	TGTGCTAGTGCCCGGGGAGGACTAGCGGGAGTCCCAACAGATACGCAGTATTTT	CASARGGLAGVPTDTQYF
.	TRBV19	TRBD1	TRBJ2-2	TGTGCCAGTCGGGTAGCGGACAGGGCCGGGGAGCTGTTTTTT	CASRVADRAGELFF
.	TRBV19	.	TRBJ2-7	TGTGCCAGTAGTATTACGGGTTTCGCCTACGAGCAGTACTTC	CASSITGFAYEQYF
.	TRBV9	.	TRBJ2-2	TGTGCCAGCAGCGTGAGGGGGGATAACACCGGGGAGCTGTTTTTT	CASSVRGDNTGELFF
.	TRBV28	.	TRBJ2-7	TGTGCCATTCGGGGACTGCCTACCTACGAGCAGTACTTC	CAIRGLPTYEQYF
once	TRBV10-2	TRBD2	TRBJ2-2	TGCGCCAGTTCTAGCGGGGGGAACACCGGGGAGCTGTTTTTT	CASSSGGNTGELFF
.	TRBV7-6	TRBD1	TRBJ1-3	TGTGCCAGCAGCACAGACAGGGCTGGGTATGGAAACACCATATATTTT	CASSTDRAGYGNTIYF
.	TRBV7-3	TRBD2	TRBJ2-7	TGTGCCAGCAGCCTAACGGGGGGCAGCGGGAGCGAGCAGTACTTC	CASSLTGGSGSEQYF
.	TRBV7-9	TRBD1	TRBJ2-6	TGTGCCAGCAGCTTAGTGACAGGGCCTGGGGCCAACGTCCTGACTTTC	CASSLVTGPGANVLTF
.	TRBV6-1	TRBD1	TRBJ1-2	TGTGCCAGCAGGGACAGGGGGGGCGCTAACTATGGCTACACCTTC	CASRDRGGANYGYTF
once	TRBV13	TRBD2	TRBJ2-3	TGTGCCAGCAGCCCAGCGGGGGAAGCTGGCACAGATACGCAGTATTTT	CASSPAGEAGTDTQYF
.	TRBV7-8	.	TRBJ1-5	TGTGCCAGCAGCGTCGGACGTATCGCCCAGCATTTT	CASSVGRIAQHF
.	TRBV6-1	.	TRBJ1-1	TGTGCCAGCAGTGAAGGAGGCAGGGGTTACATGAACACTGAAGCTTTCTTT	CASSEGGRGYMNTEAFF
.	TRBV7-8	.	TRBJ1-4	TGTGCCAGCAGCTCTAAGACAGTACTTAATGAAAAACTGTTTTTT	CASSSKTVLNEKLFF